This TCR beta chain was found in a study of T-cell reconstitution after alpha-beta-depleted transplantation in children. The study, taken as a whole, reports: The study traced high day-60 TCRbeta diversity in some patients to surviving recipient T cells and thymic progenitors.

Molecular barcoding with unique molecular identifiers was used for the TCRbeta library. TCRdb reprocessed the PCR reads via MiXCR and lists one record per CDR3 protein. The sample includes about 460,000 distinct CDR3 sequences, approximately 10% of them seen just once. CDR1 is SEHNR, CDR2 FQNEAQ, per germline (reference sequence). The V segment lost 5 bases and the J segment 4 bases; nucleotides outside the gene matches: 3. The CDR3 totals 15 residues. Notes on this clonotype: Its cognate antigen is unknown.

This sequence was found in a female patient aged 2-10 years who had a stem cell transplant for aplastic anemia, so the T cells may come from the graft donor. The source material was PBMCs, mostly from graft donor cells, sampled 180 days after TCRalphabeta/CD19-depleted stem cell transplant. The V and J genes are TRBV7-9 and TRBJ2-3; the match to TRBD2 covers 13 bases. In nucleotides, the CDR3 is TGTGCCAGCAGCGCCGGACTAGCGGGGGCAGATACGCAGTATTTT. It encodes CASSAGLAGADTQYF.